Listed here is a single T cell receptor beta chain. The data originate from a study of T cell responses to AZD1222 COVID-19 vaccine. Study details: Analysis merged second doses at about 4 or about 12 weeks.

Clones were sequenced by immunoSEQ multiplex PCR, and TCRdb holds only the in-frame ones, with some missing. This sample has 110,000 to 150,000 clones, with around 91% found just once. Sequencing was performed on peripheral blood, taken on day 0 of AZD1222 vaccination. This receptor was obtained from an adult in good health.

This chain's CDR3 is CASRGSNYGYTF. The CDR3, as DNA: TGTGCCAGCAGAGGGAGTAACTATGGCTACACCTTC. The gene calls are TRBV2 and TRBJ1-2; D unresolved. The length of the CDR3 is 12 residues. Trimming took off 6 bases at V and 1 base at J, with 6 bases between the two ends. Germline lookup yields CDR1 SNHLY and CDR2 FYNNEI.